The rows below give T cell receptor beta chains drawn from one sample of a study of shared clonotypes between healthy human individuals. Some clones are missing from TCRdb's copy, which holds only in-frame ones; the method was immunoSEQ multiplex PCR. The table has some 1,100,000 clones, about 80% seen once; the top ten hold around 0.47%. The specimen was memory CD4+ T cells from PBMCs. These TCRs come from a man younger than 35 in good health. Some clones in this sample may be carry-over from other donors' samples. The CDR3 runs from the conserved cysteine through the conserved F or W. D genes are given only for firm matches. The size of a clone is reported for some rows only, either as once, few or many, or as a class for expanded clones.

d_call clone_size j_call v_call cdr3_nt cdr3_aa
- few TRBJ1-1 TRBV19 TGTGCCAGTAGTAAGGAGGGCCGGGGTGAAGCTTTCTTT CASSKEGRGEAFF
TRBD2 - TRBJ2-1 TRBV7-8 TGTGCCAGCAGCCCAACGGGGGGTGAGCAGTTCTTC CASSPTGGEQFF
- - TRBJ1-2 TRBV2 TGTGCCAGCAGTGGCCGGGACGGGAACTATGGCTACACCTTC CASSGRDGNYGYTF
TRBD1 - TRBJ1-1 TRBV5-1 TGCGCCAGCAGCTTGGGCGGGACAGGGGTCACTGAAGCTTTCTTT CASSLGGTGVTEAFF
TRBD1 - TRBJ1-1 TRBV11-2 TGTGCCAGCGGCCCAGGACAGGGTGGCACTGAAGCTTTCTTT CASGPGQGGTEAFF
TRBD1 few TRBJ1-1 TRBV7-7 TGTGCCAGCAGCGTGGACAGGGACACTGAAGCTTTCTTT CASSVDRDTEAFF
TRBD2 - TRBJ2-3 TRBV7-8 TGTGCCAGCAGCACGCTAGCGGGGGTGGGGAGCACAGATACGCAGTATTTT CASSTLAGVGSTDTQYF
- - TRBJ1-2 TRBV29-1 TGCAGCGTTGGGAGGGAAAGGGCGGATGGCTACACCTTC CSVGRERADGYTF
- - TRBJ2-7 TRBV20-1 TGCAGTGCTAGTCGGGGATACGAGCAGTACTTC CSASRGYEQYF
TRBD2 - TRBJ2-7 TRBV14 TGTGCCAGCAGCCGAGGCTCGGGGGGCTACGAGCAGTACTTC CASSRGSGGYEQYF
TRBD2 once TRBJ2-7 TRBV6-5 TGTGCCAGCAGTTACCCGGCTAGCGGGCGCGACGAGCAGTACTTC CASSYPASGRDEQYF
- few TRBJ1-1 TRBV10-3 TGTGCCATCAGTCCCCCAGGGGCGAACACTGAAGCTTTCTTT CAISPPGANTEAFF
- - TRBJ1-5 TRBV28 TGTGCCACACGGTACAGGGCCTATAGCAATCAGCCCCAGCATTTT CATRYRAYSNQPQHF
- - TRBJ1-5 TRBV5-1 TGCGCCAGCAGCTTGGGGCCTCAAGCAAATCAGCCCCAGCATTTT CASSLGPQANQPQHF
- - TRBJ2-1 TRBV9 TGTGCCAGCAGCGTAGGGCTAGCCGAGTACAATGAGCAGTTCTTC CASSVGLAEYNEQFF
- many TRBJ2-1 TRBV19 TGTGCCAGTAGTATGGGTCGGTCCTACAATGAGCAGTTCTTC CASSMGRSYNEQFF
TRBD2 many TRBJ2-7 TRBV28 TGTGCCAGCAGTCTGTGGACTAGCGGGAGCGACTACGAGCAGTACTTC CASSLWTSGSDYEQYF
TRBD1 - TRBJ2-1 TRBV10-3 TGTGCCATCAGTGAGTCAAGACAGGGCGAGCAGTTCTTC CAISESRQGEQFF
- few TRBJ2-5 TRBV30 TGTGCCTGGATCGCCAAGGGCGGGACGCAAGAGACCCAGTACTTC CAWIAKGGTQETQYF
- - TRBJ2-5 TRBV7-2 TGTGCCAGCAGCGCGCCTAGCGTAGAGACCCAGTACTTC CASSAPSVETQYF
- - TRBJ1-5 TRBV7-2 TGTGCCAGCAGCTTAGTTTCTACAGAGGTCCAGCCCCAGCATTTT CASSLVSTEVQPQHF
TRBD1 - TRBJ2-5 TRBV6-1 TGTGCCAGCAATGCGGACAGGGCGCAAGAGACCCAGTACTTC CASNADRAQETQYF
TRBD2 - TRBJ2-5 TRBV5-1 TGCGCCAGCAGCTTTCAGCGGGGACGGGAGGAGACCCAGTACTTC CASSFQRGREETQYF
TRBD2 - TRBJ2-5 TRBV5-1 TGCGCCAGCAGCCTGGTGGGGAGCGGGAGTAGCCGAGAGACCCAGTACTTC CASSLVGSGSSRETQYF
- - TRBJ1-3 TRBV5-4 TGTGCCAGCAGCTTGGGTCCGCTAGGGACAAACTCTGGAAACACCATATATTTT CASSLGPLGTNSGNTIYF
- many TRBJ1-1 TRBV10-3 TGTGCCATCAGCATCCGACAGAGTAACACTGAAGCTTTCTTT CAISIRQSNTEAFF
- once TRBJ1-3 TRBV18 TGTGCCAGCTCACCCCCGGGTTGGCTAACGACGGAGGACGGCAACACCATATATTTT CASSPPGWLTTEDGNTIYF
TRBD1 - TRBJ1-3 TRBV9 TGTGCCAGCAGCGAGAGACAGGGAAGTGGAAACACCATATATTTT CASSERQGSGNTIYF
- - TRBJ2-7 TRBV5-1 TGCGCCAGCAGTTCTGTGGGATACGAGCAGTACTTC CASSSVGYEQYF
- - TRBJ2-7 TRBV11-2 TGTGCCAGCAGCTTAGGAGGAGGGGTCTACGAGCAGTACTTC CASSLGGGVYEQYF
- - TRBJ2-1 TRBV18 TGTGCCAGCTCACCACCGTGGTCGGGAATATCCTACAATGAGCAGTTCTTC CASSPPWSGISYNEQFF
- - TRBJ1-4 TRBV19 TGTGCCAGCAGTATAGATGGAGAAAAACTGTTTTTT CASSIDGEKLFF
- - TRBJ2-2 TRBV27 TGTGCCAGCGCAACTTATTCCACCGGGGAGCTGTTTTTT CASATYSTGELFF
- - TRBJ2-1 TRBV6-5 TGTGCCAGCAGTTTGGAGGGAGACTCCTACAATGAGCAGTTCTTC CASSLEGDSYNEQFF
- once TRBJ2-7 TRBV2 TGTGCCAGCAGCGCGCCTTTCGGGGGAGGAAGCTACGAGCAGTACTTC CASSAPFGGGSYEQYF
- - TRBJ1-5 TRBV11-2 TGTGCCAGCAGCGCTGGGGCGGGGCCCCAGCATTTT CASSAGAGPQHF
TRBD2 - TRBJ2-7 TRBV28 TGTGCCAGCAGTTCCTCCAAGCGGGAGAGGGGCTACGAGCAGTACTTC CASSSSKRERGYEQYF
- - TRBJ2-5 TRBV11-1 TGTGCCAGCAGAGAACTAGGCCAAGAGACCCAGTACTTC CASRELGQETQYF
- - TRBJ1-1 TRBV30 TGTGCCTGGAGTGTAGAACTAAGAGCTTTCTTT CAWSVELRAFF
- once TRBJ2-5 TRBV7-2 TGTGCCAGCAGCTTAGGGGGAAGGAAAGAGACCCAGTACTTC CASSLGGRKETQYF
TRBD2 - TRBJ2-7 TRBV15 TGTGCCACCAGCAGAACCCAGGAGCGGGGTTTCTACGAGCAGTACTTC CATSRTQERGFYEQYF
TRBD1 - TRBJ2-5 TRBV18 TGTGCCAGCTCACGTCGGGACAGCCAAGAGACCCAGTACTTC CASSRRDSQETQYF
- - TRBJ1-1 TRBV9 TGTGCCAGCAGCGTAGGTTACAGGGAGGACACTGAAGCTTTCTTT CASSVGYREDTEAFF
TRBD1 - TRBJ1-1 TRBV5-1 TGCGCCAGCAGCTTGACAGGGGGCACTGAAGCTTTCTTT CASSLTGGTEAFF
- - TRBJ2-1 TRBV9 TGTGCCAGCAGCGTAGAGGGCGGGTCCTACAATGAGCAGTTCTTC CASSVEGGSYNEQFF
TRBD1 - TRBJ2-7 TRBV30 TGTGCCTGGAGTGTCCCAGGGGGCTTCGAGCAGTACTTC CAWSVPGGFEQYF
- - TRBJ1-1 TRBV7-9 TGTGCCAGCAGCTTAGCTGACGAGGGCGGCACTGAAGCTTTCTTT CASSLADEGGTEAFF
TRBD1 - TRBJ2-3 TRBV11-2 TGTGCCAGCAGCCGGACAGGGGGCACAGATACGCAGTATTTT CASSRTGGTDTQYF
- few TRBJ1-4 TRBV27 TGTGCCAGCAGCAAGGGACTTGACAGGAGAAATGAAAAACTGTTTTTT CASSKGLDRRNEKLFF
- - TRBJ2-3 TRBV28 TGTGCCAGCAGTTTCAAGGGTACGCAGTATTTT CASSFKGTQYF
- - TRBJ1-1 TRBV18 TGTGCCAGCTCACCAAAGATGCCAGGGTATCTGAACACTGAAGCTTTCTTT CASSPKMPGYLNTEAFF